Listed below are T cell receptor beta chains from one sample, sequenced in a study of neoadjuvant anti-PD-1 for oral cavity cancer. The assay was immunoSEQ multiplex PCR, and TCRdb's table has in-frame clones only and misses some. This table has just under 70,000 clones, approximately 85% appearing once. The specimen comprised PBMCs, sampled after nivolumab (anti-PD-1) treatment. All receptors come from a person aged 35-79 years with oral cavity squamous cell carcinoma. Both conserved end residues are trimmed from each CDR3. Part of the rows lack a size; the others show once, few, many or a class for expanded clones.

>.|TRBV9|TRBJ2-7|12
ASSVELAGDEQY
>.|TRBV29-1|TRBJ2-7|8
SVFSHEQY
>.|TRBV2|TRBJ2-7|12
ASSVIPGQSEQY
>.|TRBV5-8|TRBJ2-1|12
ASSLVNSYNEQF
>.|TRBV9|TRBJ2-2|14
ASSVDKRANTGELF
>.|TRBV2|TRBJ1-5|13
ASRYDIIGNQPQH
>.|TRBV28|TRBJ1-5|14
ASSFDRRYSNQPQH
>.|TRBV10-3|TRBJ2-2|13
AISQDRGDTGELF
>.|TRBV6-6|TRBJ1-1|9
ASSLQGKAF
>.|TRBV11-1|TRBJ2-7|12
ASSRDGTFYEQY
>.|TRBV5-1|TRBJ2-4|12
ASSFQGAKNIQY
>.|TRBV30|TRBJ2-3|13
AWSGKAGSRDTQY
>.|TRBV2|TRBJ2-5|11
ASLRQQKETQY
>.|TRBV7-3|TRBJ2-1|13
ASSRETSFGNEQF
>.|TRBV6-5|TRBJ1-1|10
ASGYMNTEAF
>.|TRBV5-1|TRBJ1-4|13
ASSTGQSTNEKLF
>.|TRBV7-3|TRBJ2-1|12
ASSLASGYNEQF
>few|TRBV19|TRBJ1-2|10
ASRARVTGYT
>.|TRBV7-2|TRBJ2-5|9
ASSARETQY
>.|TRBV2|TRBJ2-5|12
ASSEVAGKETQY
>.|TRBV9|TRBJ2-7|12
ASSLSGGTYEQY
>.|TRBV7-3|TRBJ2-1|10
ASSPAGNEQF
>.|TRBV5-4|TRBJ2-7|15
ASSFTIPGTGEDEQY